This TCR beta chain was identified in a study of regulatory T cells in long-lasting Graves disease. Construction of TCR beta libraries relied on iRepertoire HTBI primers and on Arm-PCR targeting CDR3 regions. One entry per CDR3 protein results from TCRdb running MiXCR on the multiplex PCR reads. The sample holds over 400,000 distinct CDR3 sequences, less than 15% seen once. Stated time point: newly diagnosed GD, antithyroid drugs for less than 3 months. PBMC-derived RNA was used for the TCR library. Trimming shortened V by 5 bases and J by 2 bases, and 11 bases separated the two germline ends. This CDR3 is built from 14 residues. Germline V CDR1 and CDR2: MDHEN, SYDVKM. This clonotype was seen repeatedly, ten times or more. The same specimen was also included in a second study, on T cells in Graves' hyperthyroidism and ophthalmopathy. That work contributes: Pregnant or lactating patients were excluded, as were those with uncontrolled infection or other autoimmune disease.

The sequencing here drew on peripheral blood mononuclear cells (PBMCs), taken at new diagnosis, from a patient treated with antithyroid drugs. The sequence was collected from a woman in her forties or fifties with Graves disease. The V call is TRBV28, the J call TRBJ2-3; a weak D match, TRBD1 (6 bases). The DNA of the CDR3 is TGTGCCAGCAGTACGGGACAATTCACAGATACGCAGTATTTT. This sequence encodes CASSTGQFTDTQYF.